These 24 T cell receptor beta chains share one sample of origin, sequenced in a study of shared clonotypes between healthy human individuals (TCRdb year 2020). Libraries were built with the immunoSEQ multiplex PCR assay. TCRdb stores this immuneACCESS table with in-frame sequences only. Part of the clones is absent; in the studies checked, under half of the shortfall reflects unresolved V genes, and no reason is known for the rest. The sample table shows 2 million to 2.5 million clones, and roughly 93% are seen once. Around 0.37% of the sample rests with the top ten. Input material: naive CD4+ T cells from PBMCs. Sample cell subset or site, as interpreted from the label and publication: CD45RA+ positively selected. These receptors came from a man aged 18 to 29 in good health. Some clones in this sample may be carry-over from other donors' samples.

V gene TRBV5-1 combines with J gene TRBJ1-4; TRBD1 is a possible D gene (6 bases). Trimming removed 0 bases at V and 2 bases at J, with 11 bases between. The V gene's germline CDR1 is SGHRS and CDR2 YFSETQ. The CDR3 spans 16 residues. CDR3 sequence reads: CASSLAQGQTNEKLFF. The CDR3 coding sequence is TGCGCCAGCAGCTTGGCCCAGGGGCAGACTAATGAAAAACTGTTTTTT.

About this clone: The same CDR3 can be traced to other DNA sequences in this sample. The chain employs TRBV5-1 and TRBJ2-5; D is undetermined. The CDR3 is 13 amino acids. Germline V CDR1 and CDR2: SGHRS, YFSETQ. Trimming shortened V by 3 bases and J by 2 bases, and 8 bases separated the two germline ends. The CDR3 sequence is CASSSTGQETQYF. The CDR3 region has the DNA TGCGCCAGCAGCTCGACCGGGCAAGAGACCCAGTACTTC.

The V call is TRBV28, the J call TRBJ2-7, with 9 positions matching TRBD2. V was clipped by 5 bases and J by 1 base; unmatched bases: 6. CDR1 and CDR2 (germline): MDHEN, SYDVKM. The CDR3 is 15 amino acids. The CDR3 loop is CASSRLAAISYEQYF. The CDR3 DNA reads as TGTGCCAGCAGTCGACTAGCGGCGATATCCTACGAGCAGTACTTC.

The CDR3 loop reads CASSLLLGGTAYTDTQYF. For the CDR3, the DNA is TGCGCCAGCAGCCTTCTCCTGGGTGGGACGGCTTACACAGATACGCAGTATTTT. The J gene is TRBJ2-3, the V gene TRBV5-1; either TRBD1 or TRBD2 may fit D (5 bases each). Germline CDR1 reads SGHRS; CDR2 reads YFSETQ. There are 18 residues in the CDR3. V gave up 4 bases and J gave up 2 bases, with 23 bases separating them.

The J gene is TRBJ2-1, the V gene TRBV11-2, with 10 nucleotides matching TRBD1. The J segment lost 5 bases and the V segment lost 5 bases, leaving 6 bases of the junction unmatched. Germline values: CDR1 SGHAT, CDR2 FQNNGV. The CDR3 spans 15 residues. The CDR3 spells CASSKTGGANNEQFF. CDR3 bases: TGTGCCAGCAGCAAGACAGGGGGCGCGAACAATGAGCAGTTCTTC.

This clone occurred once. The J gene is TRBJ1-1, the V gene TRBV27; 10 bases align to TRBD1. The CDR3 spans 16 residues. J lost 1 base, V lost 5 bases, and 7 bases had no gene match. CDR1 is MNHEY, CDR2 SMNVEV, per germline (reference sequence). Here the CDR3 reads CASSEADRGRNTEAFF. Written as DNA, the CDR3 is TGTGCCAGCAGTGAAGCTGACAGGGGGCGGAACACTGAAGCTTTCTTT.

The chain carries TRBV28 and TRBJ2-6; D uncertain. The CDR3 loop spans 18 amino acids. The germline V gene encodes CDR1 MDHEN and CDR2 SYDVKM. The V gene lost 6 bases and the J gene lost 1 base, with 19 bases spanning the gap. CDR3 in DNA: TGTGCCAGCAGCCGCCGGATGGGTGCGATTTCTGGGGCCAACGTCCTGACTTTC. It translates to CASSRRMGAISGANVLTF.

The J gene is TRBJ1-1, the V gene TRBV2; D remains ambiguous. The CDR3 covers 12 residues. Germline V gene lookup returns CDR1 SNHLY and CDR2 FYNNEI. The ends were cut back, 6 bases at V and 6 bases at J, with 11 bases in the middle. The DNA for the CDR3 is TGTGCCAGCAGCGGAGATGTGGCTGAAGCTTTCTTT. This codes for CASSGDVAEAFF.

This chain uses TRBV6-5 with TRBJ1-1; 9 bases align to TRBD1. V trimming: 5 bases; J trimming: 11 bases; junction bases outside the gene matches: 9. Germline CDR1 MNHEY, CDR2 SVGAGI. The CDR3 loop spans 13 amino acids. The CDR3: CASSRQGVSGAFF. CDR3 DNA sequence: TGTGCCAGCAGTCGACAGGGGGTCTCGGGTGCTTTCTTT.

The chain uses TRBV7-8 and TRBJ2-1; D is undetermined. The CDR3 spans 14 residues. CDR1 and CDR2 (germline): SGHVS, FQNEAQ. V was pared by 1 base and J by 3 bases, with 7 bases between. This chain's CDR3 is CASSLEPYYNEQFF. The CDR3 nucleotides read TGTGCCAGCAGCTTAGAACCATACTACAATGAGCAGTTCTTC.

The chain links TRBV7-8 to TRBJ1-4; D gene unclear. Deletions cut 1 base from V and 8 bases from J, with 17 bases between. The CDR3 sequence is 16 residues long. CDR1 is SGHVS, CDR2 FQNEAQ, per germline. CDR3 coding DNA: TGTGCCAGCAGCTTAGTGGGCAGCGCTCTTTGGGAAAAACTGTTTTTT. Protein product: CASSLVGSALWEKLFF. Drawing the rest from reference TRBV7-8 and TRBJ1-4, the complete variable domain is GAGVSQSPRYKVAKRGQDVALRCDPISGHVSLFWYQQALGQGPEFLTYFQNEAQLDKSGLPSDRFFAERPEGSVSTLKIQRTQQEDSAVYLCASSLVGSALWEKLFFGSGTQLSVL.

This chain joins TRBV7-3 and TRBJ2-1; D unresolved. CDR3 length: 15 residues. V dropped 1 base and J dropped 1 base, with 8 bases sitting between them. CDR1 SGHTA and CDR2 FQGTGA come from the germline V gene. The DNA for the CDR3 is TGTGCCAGCAGCTTAAACCCGCAGTCCTACAATGAGCAGTTCTTC. It specifies CASSLNPQSYNEQFF.

The V gene is TRBV15, the J gene TRBJ1-1, with no clear D. The V gene's germline CDR1 is LNHNV and CDR2 YYDKDF (reference sequence). V was cut by 3 bases and J by 2 bases, with 4 bases left in between. The CDR3 length is 12 residues. The CDR3 spells CATSRTNTEAFF. The CDR3 DNA reads TGTGCCACCAGCAGGACTAACACTGAAGCTTTCTTT. The full variable domain, with the rest looked up from reference TRBV15 and TRBJ1-1, is DAMVIQNPRYQVTQFGKPVTLSCSQTLNHNVMYWYQQKSSQAPKLLFHYYDKDFNNEADTPDNFQSRRPNTSFCFLDIRSPGLGDTAMYLCATSRTNTEAFFGQGTRLTVV.

The chain has TRBV11-2 and TRBJ1-3; TRBD1 aligns across 10 bases. V was clipped by 5 bases and J by 4 bases; unmatched bases: 5. CDR1 and CDR2 (germline): SGHAT, FQNNGV. The CDR3 covers 15 residues. CDR3 residues: CASSPGTGDGNTIYF. CDR3 sequence (DNA): TGTGCCAGCAGCCCGGGGACAGGGGACGGAAACACCATATATTTT.

The chain is built from TRBV19 and TRBJ2-7, with TRBD1 identical over 10 bases. J lost 6 bases, V lost 3 bases, and 8 bases had no gene match. Germline values: CDR1 LNHDA, CDR2 SQIVND (reference sequence). The CDR3 runs 15 residues. Written as DNA, the CDR3 is TGTGCCAGTAGTATCCCCGGGACAGGGGTTTTCGAGCAGTACTTC. Its translation: CASSIPGTGVFEQYF.

The V call is TRBV5-1, the J call TRBJ2-1, with 12 bases aligning to TRBD2. J gave up 6 bases and V 4 bases, and 5 bases lay outside the gene matches. Germline CDR1 and CDR2: SGHRS and YFSETQ. This CDR3 is 15 amino acids long. This chain's CDR3 is CASSQGLAGTNEQFF. Written as DNA, the CDR3 is TGCGCCAGCAGCCAAGGACTAGCGGGAACCAATGAGCAGTTCTTC.

This clone was counted only a few times. The chain links TRBV29-1 to TRBJ1-1; 7 bases are shared with TRBD1. CDR1 is SQVTM and CDR2 is ANQGSEA in the germline V gene. The trim removed 8 bases at V and 4 bases at J, leaving 10 bases unmatched. The CDR3 consists of 13 residues. CDR3 sequence: CSTRQGEGTEAFF. The CDR3 bases are TGCAGCACCCGACAGGGCGAGGGCACTGAAGCTTTCTTT.

The chain recombines TRBV5-6 with TRBJ2-5, with D perhaps TRBD2 (5 bases). The V gene's germline CDR1 is SGHDT and CDR2 YYEEEE. This CDR3 has 13 residues. V was clipped by 2 bases and J by 4 bases, with 9 bases between them. The CDR3 is CASSLAAGETQYF. For the CDR3, the DNA is TGTGCCAGCAGCTTAGCGGCCGGAGAGACCCAGTACTTC.

V usage is TRBV5-1 and J usage is TRBJ1-2, with D perhaps matching TRBD1 (5 bases). The ends were cut back, 4 bases at V and 0 bases at J, with 10 bases in the middle. The CDR3 extends over 14 amino acids. Germline-derived CDR1 and CDR2 are SGHRS and YFSETQ. In DNA form, the CDR3 reads TGCGCCAGCAGCGCCCAGGGCGCTAACTATGGCTACACCTTC. Translated: CASSAQGANYGYTF.

On this clone: This CDR3 is also generated by other DNA sequences in the sample. V usage is TRBV28 and J usage is TRBJ2-3; D is ambiguous. V was trimmed by 6 bases and J by 0 bases, leaving 13 bases between them. Germline V gives CDR1 MDHEN, CDR2 SYDVKM. The CDR3 loop spans 15 amino acids. The CDR3 protein is CASSFSGSSTDTQYF. The CDR3 coding sequence is TGTGCCAGCAGCTTCTCCGGCTCAAGCACAGATACGCAGTATTTT.

The chain has TRBV5-4 and TRBJ2-7; D may match TRBD1 or TRBD2 (5 bases each). Trimming shortened V by 4 bases and J by 4 bases, and 15 bases separated the two germline ends. The CDR3 has 14 amino acids. Germline CDR1 SGHNT, CDR2 YYREEE (reference sequence). CDR3 sequence reads: CASSLARDGYEQYF. The CDR3 DNA sequence: TGTGCCAGCAGCCTGGCTCGGGACGGATACGAGCAGTACTTC.

This sequence joins TRBV18 and TRBJ2-4; TRBD2 matches at 11 bases. There are 15 residues in the CDR3. Trimming took 4 bases from V and 8 from J; bases not matched to a gene: 7. Germline-derived CDR1 and CDR2 are KGHSH and LQKENI. CDR3 in amino acids: CASSRSGTSGYIQYF. The CDR3 nucleotides are TGTGCCAGCTCACGGTCCGGGACTAGCGGTTACATTCAGTACTTC. The entire variable domain, with the rest obtained from reference TRBV18 and TRBJ2-4, is as follows: NAGVMQNPRHLVRRRGQEARLRCSPMKGHSHVYWYRQLPEEGLKFMVYLQKENIIDESGMPKERFSAEFPKEGPSILRIQQVVRGDSAAYFCASSRSGTSGYIQYFGAGTRLSVL.

This CDR3 is CASSTRAGGNYGYTF. CDR3 coding DNA: TGTGCCAGTAGTACCCGGGCAGGGGGGAACTATGGCTACACCTTC. The chain combines TRBV19 with TRBJ1-2; TRBD1 matches at 7 bases. Germline V gene data show CDR1 as LNHDA and CDR2 as SQIVND (reference sequence). V gave up 4 bases and J gave up 2 bases; unmatched junction bases: 7. CDR3 size: 15 residues.

The chain is built from TRBV18 and TRBJ2-3; D gene ambiguous. The germline V gene encodes CDR1 KGHSH and CDR2 LQKENI. This CDR3 comprises 15 residues. V was pared by 2 bases and J by 0 bases, with 9 bases between. The CDR3 loop is CASSPKTWSTDTQYF. CDR3 DNA sequence: TGTGCCAGCTCACCAAAGACGTGGAGCACAGATACGCAGTATTTT. Drawing the rest from reference TRBV18 and TRBJ2-3, the complete variable domain is NAGVMQNPRHLVRRRGQEARLRCSPMKGHSHVYWYRQLPEEGLKFMVYLQKENIIDESGMPKERFSAEFPKEGPSILRIQQVVRGDSAAYFCASSPKTWSTDTQYFGPGTRLTVL.